This T cell receptor beta chain came from a study of type 1 regulatory T cells. Study-wide context: T-allo10 is an in vitro-generated, Tr1-enriched CD4 T cell product specific for alloantigen.

This clonotype was observed a handful of times. Antigen specificity is unknown. TCRdb itself ran the reads through MiXCR, one entry per CDR3 protein. The repertoire holds around 23,000 distinct CDR3 sequences, with over 40% as singletons. Sequenced input: cultured T cells, either the whole culture or a sorted T cell fraction (not recorded which). The sequence was collected from a human donor in good health.

For the CDR3, the DNA is TGCGCCAGCAGCTCAACCCGGGACAGGGACAATGAGCAGTTCTTC. Protein product: CASSSTRDRDNEQFF. The rearrangement uses TRBV4-1 and TRBJ2-1; 9 bases are a match to TRBD1. Looked up from germline, CDR1 is MGHRA and CDR2 is YSYEKL. J gave up 5 bases and V 5 bases, and 7 bases lay outside the gene matches. CDR3 length equals 15 residues.